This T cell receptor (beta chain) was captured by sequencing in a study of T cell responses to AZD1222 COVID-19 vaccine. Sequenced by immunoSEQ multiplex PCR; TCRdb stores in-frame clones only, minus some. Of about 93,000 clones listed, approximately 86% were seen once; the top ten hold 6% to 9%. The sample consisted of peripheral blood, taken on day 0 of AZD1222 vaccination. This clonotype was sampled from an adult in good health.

CDR3 nucleotide sequence: TGCGCCAGCAGTACCGGGACTAGCGGAATCACCGGGGAGCTGTTTTTT. This codes for CASSTGTSGITGELFF. The chain combines TRBV10-1 with TRBJ2-2; 11 bases match TRBD2. The CDR3 length is 16 residues. V gave up 5 bases and J gave up 4 bases; unmatched junction bases: 6. Germline assignment: CDR1 WNHNN and CDR2 SYGVQD (reference sequence).